The 10 T cell receptor beta chains given below trace back to one sample, sequenced in a study of OX40 agonist ivuxolimab in advanced cancers. Sequencing was performed with immunoSEQ multiplex PCR; in TCRdb, only in-frame clones are kept and a portion is missing. Of around 62,000 clones in the sample, roughly 84% are singletons; the top ten hold 0.3% to 0.45%. Here the sequenced sample was CD4+ or CD8+ T cells sorted from blood, taken in a trial of the OX40 agonist ivuxolimab. These receptors all come from an adult with an advanced solid tumor such as melanoma, head and neck, liver or kidney cancer.

The rearrangement joins TRBV14 to TRBJ2-7, with TRBD1 as a possible D gene (5 bases). The CDR3 is 15 residues long. Germline assignment: CDR1 SGHDN and CDR2 FVKESK. Trimming stripped 0 bases from V and 2 bases from J, with 11 bases between. The CDR3 coding sequence is TGTGCCAGCAGCCAAGATGGGGCAGGTACCTACGAGCAGTACTTC. It yields the protein CASSQDGAGTYEQYF.

The chain combines TRBV5-1 with TRBJ1-3; no clear D. The V end was cut by 1 base, the J end by 5 bases, with 7 bases between. Germline CDR1 is SGHRS and CDR2 is YFSETQ. CDR3 length: 13 amino acids. In nucleotides, the CDR3 is TGCGCCAGCAGCTTGCGGGCTAGAAACACCATATATTTT. This translates into CASSLRARNTIYF.

This clone has a handful of counts. The V call is TRBV2, the J call TRBJ2-5, with D possibly TRBD1 on 6 matching bases. The CDR3 has 14 residues. Germline V gives CDR1 SNHLY, CDR2 FYNNEI. The germline V and J ends were trimmed by 6 bases and 1 base, with 12 bases remaining between them. The CDR3 bases are TGTGCCAGCAGAACTACAGGGATCCAAGAGACCCAGTACTTC. It encodes CASRTTGIQETQYF.

The chain is built from TRBV6-6 and TRBJ1-1; D may be TRBD1 (5 bases). Germline CDR1 is MNHNY and CDR2 is SVGAGI (reference sequence). V lost 0 bases to trimming and J lost 5 bases, with 13 bases between them. CDR3 length: 15 amino acids. CDR3 loop: CASSYSGVVRTEAFF. CDR3 DNA sequence: TGTGCCAGCAGTTACTCGGGGGTAGTTAGGACTGAAGCTTTCTTT.

The CDR3: CASSITSSGANVLTF. In DNA form, the CDR3 reads TGTGCCAGTAGTATAACGAGCTCTGGGGCCAACGTCCTGACTTTC. The chain recombines TRBV19 with TRBJ2-6; D not resolved. Germline values: CDR1 LNHDA, CDR2 SQIVND (reference sequence). This CDR3 region has 15 residues. V lost 2 bases and J lost 0, with 5 bases in between.

This chain links TRBV27 with TRBJ1-6; D is undetermined. The length of the CDR3 is 15 residues. V dropped 0 bases and J dropped 4 bases, with 7 bases sitting between them. From germline, CDR1 is MNHEY and CDR2 SMNVEV (reference sequence). CDR3 residues: CASSLSLQYNSPLHF. CDR3 sequence (DNA): TGTGCCAGCAGTTTATCATTACAGTATAATTCACCCCTCCACTTT.

The rearrangement uses TRBV11-2 and TRBJ1-2, with TRBD1 identical over 8 bases. The germline gives CDR1 SGHAT, CDR2 FQNNGV. J was trimmed by 1 base and V by 5 bases; bases with no gene match: 9. The CDR3 length is 16 residues. CDR3 sequence: CASSTPDRVVNYGYTF. As DNA, the CDR3 is TGTGCCAGCAGCACCCCGGACAGGGTGGTTAACTATGGCTACACCTTC.

This chain connects TRBV5-1 to TRBJ2-3; 7 bases align to TRBD1. V trimming: 4 bases; J trimming: 8 bases; junction bases outside the gene matches: 7. This CDR3 contains 13 residues. Germline values: CDR1 SGHRS, CDR2 YFSETQ. The CDR3 nucleotides are TGCGCCAGCAGCCAGACCTCAGGGGGTACGCAGTATTTT. Protein: CASSQTSGGTQYF.

This rearrangement joins TRBV7-8 to TRBJ2-1, with 11 bases aligning to TRBD2. The CDR3 is 16 residues long. Germline-derived CDR1 and CDR2 are SGHVS and FQNEAQ. The junction had 9 bases not matched to a gene; V was cut back by 5 bases and J by 6 bases. CDR3 region: CASSKLAGGSSNEQFF. The CDR3 region has the DNA TGTGCCAGCAGCAAATTAGCGGGGGGGAGCAGCAATGAGCAGTTCTTC. The full variable domain, rest sourced from reference TRBV7-8 and TRBJ2-1, is GAGVSQSPRYKVAKRGQDVALRCDPISGHVSLFWYQQALGQGPEFLTYFQNEAQLDKSGLPSDRFFAERPEGSVSTLKIQRTQQEDSAVYLCASSKLAGGSSNEQFFGPGTRLTVL.

This chain links TRBV7-9 with TRBJ2-7; TRBD2 is a possible D gene (6 bases). CDR1 is SEHNR, CDR2 FQNEAQ, per germline (reference sequence). The CDR3 loop spans 13 amino acids. V gave up 5 bases and J gave up 6 bases, with 14 bases separating them. The DNA for the CDR3 is TGTGCCAGCAGCCCGGGACTTCTTGGCGAGCAGTACTTC. Protein product: CASSPGLLGEQYF.